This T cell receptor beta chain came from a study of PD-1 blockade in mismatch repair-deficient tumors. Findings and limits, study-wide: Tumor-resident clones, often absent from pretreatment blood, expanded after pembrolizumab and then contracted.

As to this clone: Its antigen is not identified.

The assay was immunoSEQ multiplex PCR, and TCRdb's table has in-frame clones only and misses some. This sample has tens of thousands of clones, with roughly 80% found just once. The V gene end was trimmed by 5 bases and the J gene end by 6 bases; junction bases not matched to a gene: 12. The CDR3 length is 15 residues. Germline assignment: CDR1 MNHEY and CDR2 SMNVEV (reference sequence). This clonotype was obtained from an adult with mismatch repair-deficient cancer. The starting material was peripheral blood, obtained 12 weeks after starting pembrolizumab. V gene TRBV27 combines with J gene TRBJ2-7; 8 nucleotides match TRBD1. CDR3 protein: CASSVGQGGLFEQYF. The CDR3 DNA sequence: TGTGCCAGCAGTGTTGGACAGGGCGGATTATTCGAGCAGTACTTC.